This is a list of T cell receptor beta chains from one sample in a study of blood T cell repertoires in COVID-19. The assay was immunoSEQ multiplex PCR, and TCRdb's table has in-frame clones only and misses some. The data contain about 230,000 clones, 81% of them singletons. The sequenced material came from peripheral blood. The source of these receptors is a woman of 80 years or more with acute or convalescent COVID-19. Each CDR3 is given with its conserved first and last residue. The D gene is left open where the match is weak. Clone size, where shown, is once, few, many, or a class for clones that have expanded.

d_call j_call v_call clone_size cdr3_aa cdr3_nt
NA TRBJ2-3 TRBV7-7 once CASSLQGQSTDTQYF TGTGCCAGCAGCTTACAAGGACAGTCCACAGATACGCAGTATTTT
NA TRBJ1-1 TRBV29-1 NA CSVTLGGGYTEAFF TGCAGCGTGACCCTTGGGGGCGGATACACTGAAGCTTTCTTT
NA TRBJ1-4 TRBV7-8 NA CASSHRPQASNEKLFF TGTGCCAGCAGCCATAGACCGCAGGCCTCTAATGAAAAACTGTTTTTT
NA TRBJ2-3 TRBV10-3 NA CAISDPGDTSTDTQYF TGTGCCATCAGCGATCCAGGGGACACTAGCACAGATACGCAGTATTTT
NA TRBJ1-2 TRBV4-1 NA CASSLEPGTNYGYTF TGCGCCAGCAGCCTAGAGCCCGGGACTAACTATGGCTACACCTTC
TRBD1 TRBJ1-6 TRBV29-1 NA CSVEDADRGFGSPLHF TGCAGCGTTGAAGATGCCGACAGGGGTTTTGGTTCACCCCTCCACTTT
TRBD2 TRBJ2-1 TRBV6-1 NA CASSEARTSGNEQFF TGTGCCAGCAGTGAAGCTCGGACTAGCGGCAATGAGCAGTTCTTC
NA TRBJ1-2 TRBV19 once CASSLTAEQTHYGYTF TGTGCCAGTAGTCTGACAGCCGAACAGACGCACTATGGCTACACCTTC
NA TRBJ1-5 TRBV12-2 few CASRLAPGTGVNQPQHF TGTGCAAGTCGCTTAGCGCCGGGGACAGGGGTTAATCAGCCCCAGCATTTT
NA TRBJ1-2 TRBV10-3 NA CATRQTEFYGYTF TGTGCCACTCGACAGACCGAGTTCTATGGCTACACCTTC
NA TRBJ1-5 TRBV10-3 few CAISESIGGTGQPQHF TGTGCCATCAGTGAGTCGATCGGGGGGACGGGCCAGCCCCAGCATTTT
TRBD1 TRBJ2-2 TRBV5-8 once CASSFRDRLTGELFF TGTGCCAGCAGCTTCCGGGACAGACTTACCGGGGAGCTGTTTTTT
NA TRBJ1-1 TRBV5-4 NA CASSLVVNTEAFF TGTGCCAGCAGCTTGGTCGTGAACACTGAAGCTTTCTTT
NA TRBJ2-5 TRBV5-1 NA CASSPTGLETQYF TGCGCCAGCAGCCCAACAGGGCTAGAGACCCAGTACTTC
TRBD1 TRBJ1-3 TRBV24-1 once CATSDLRTGGAGSGNTIYF TGTGCCACCAGTGATTTGCGGACAGGGGGCGCGGGCTCTGGAAACACCATATATTTT
NA TRBJ2-2 TRBV6-4 NA CASSRGQTPNTGELFF TGTGCCAGCAGTCGCGGACAGACCCCGAACACCGGGGAGCTGTTTTTT